This T cell receptor beta chain appears in the sequencing data of a study of T cell responses to AZD1222 COVID-19 vaccine. Points on this clone: Its specificity is unknown.

The repertoire was sequenced with immunoSEQ multiplex PCR; TCRdb's copy has only in-frame clones and lacks some. The sample shows 110,000 to 150,000 clones, roughly 90% of them seen only once. General observations from the study: An increase in Spike-specific TCR breadth and depth was observed after two AZD1222 doses.

The CDR3 is 16 amino acids. In germline, CDR1 is LNHDA, CDR2 SQIVND (reference sequence). Deletions cut 4 bases from V and 0 bases from J, with 12 bases between. This receptor was identified in an adult who received the AZD1222 COVID-19 vaccine. Material: peripheral blood, obtained 28 days after the second AZD1222 dose. The chain recombines TRBV19 with TRBJ2-2; D is unclear. CDR3 sequence (DNA): TGTGCCAGTAGTACCCCCCCGCAGGCGAACACCGGGGAGCTGTTTTTT. It codes for CASSTPPQANTGELFF. Supplemented by reference TRBV19 and TRBJ2-2, the full variable domain reads DGGITQSPKYLFRKEGQNVTLSCEQNLNHDAMYWYRQDPGQGLRLIYYSQIVNDFQKGDIAEGYSVSREKKESFPLTVTSAQKNPTAFYLCASSTPPQANTGELFFGEGSRLTVL.